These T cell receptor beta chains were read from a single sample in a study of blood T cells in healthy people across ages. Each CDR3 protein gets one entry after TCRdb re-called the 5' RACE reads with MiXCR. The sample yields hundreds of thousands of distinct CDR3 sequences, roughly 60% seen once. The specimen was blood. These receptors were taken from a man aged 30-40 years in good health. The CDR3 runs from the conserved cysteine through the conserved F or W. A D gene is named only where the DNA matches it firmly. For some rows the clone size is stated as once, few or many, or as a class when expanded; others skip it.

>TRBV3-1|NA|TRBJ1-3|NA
CASSLNGGGNTIYF
TGTGCCAGCAGCCTTAATGGTGGGGGAAACACCATATATTTT
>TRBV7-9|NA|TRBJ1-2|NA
CASSFSAANYGYTF
TGTGCCAGCAGCTTCTCCGCGGCTAACTATGGCTACACCTTC
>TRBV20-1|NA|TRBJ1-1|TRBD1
CSVRGQLNTEAFF
TGCAGTGTTCGGGGACAGCTGAACACTGAAGCTTTCTTT
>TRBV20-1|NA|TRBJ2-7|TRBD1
CSARGQGRYEQYF
TGCAGTGCTAGAGGACAGGGAAGGTACGAGCAGTACTTC
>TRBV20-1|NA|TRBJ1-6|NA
CSARPQGGNSPLHF
TGCAGTGCTCGACCCCAGGGAGGGAATTCACCCCTCCACTTT
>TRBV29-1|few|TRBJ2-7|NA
CSVVSETYEQYF
TGCAGCGTTGTTTCGGAGACCTACGAGCAGTACTTC
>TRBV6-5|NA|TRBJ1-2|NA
CASRPGHPNYGYTF
TGTGCCAGCAGACCGGGACATCCAAACTATGGCTACACCTTC
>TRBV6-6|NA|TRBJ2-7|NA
CASWRGGEQYF
TGTGCCAGCTGGAGAGGGGGGGAGCAGTACTTC
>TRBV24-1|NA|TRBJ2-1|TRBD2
CATSDYVRASGPRGMFWNEQFF
TGTGCCACCAGTGATTACGTTCGAGCTAGCGGGCCGAGGGGCATGTTCTGGAATGAGCAGTTCTTC
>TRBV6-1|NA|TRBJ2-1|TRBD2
CATRSGGGVEFF
TGTGCCACCCGAAGCGGGGGTGGGGTCGAGTTCTTC
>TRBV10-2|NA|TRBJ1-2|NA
CATSPGAGGYTF
TGCGCCACCAGTCCAGGGGCGGGTGGCTACACCTTC
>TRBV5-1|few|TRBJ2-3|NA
CASSLGRNTQYF
TGCGCCAGCAGCTTGGGCCGCAATACGCAGTATTTT
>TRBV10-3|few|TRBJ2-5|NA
CAISPEGEKTQYF
TGTGCCATCAGCCCCGAGGGTGAGAAGACCCAGTACTTC
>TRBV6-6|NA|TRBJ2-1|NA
CASSYSRGEQFF
TGTGCCAGCAGTTACTCGCGAGGTGAGCAGTTCTTC
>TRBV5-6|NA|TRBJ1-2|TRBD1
CASRAGTEPFANYGYTF
TGTGCCAGCAGGGCCGGGACAGAACCTTTCGCTAACTATGGCTACACCTTC
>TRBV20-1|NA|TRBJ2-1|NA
CSANGGGAYNEQFF
TGCAGTGCTAACGGCGGGGGCGCCTACAATGAGCAGTTCTTC
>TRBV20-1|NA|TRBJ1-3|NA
CSAQAGPGNTIYF
TGCAGTGCTCAGGCAGGCCCTGGAAACACCATATATTTT
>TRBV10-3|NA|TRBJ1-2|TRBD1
CAIKGDRGENGYTF
TGTGCCATCAAAGGTGACAGGGGAGAGAATGGCTACACCTTC
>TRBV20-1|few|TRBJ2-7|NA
CSARVPSGRYEQYF
TGCAGTGCTAGAGTACCCAGCGGGCGTTACGAGCAGTACTTC
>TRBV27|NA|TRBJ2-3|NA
CASSLSGFPSTDTQYF
TGTGCCAGCAGTTTATCTGGCTTTCCTAGCACAGACACGCAGTATTTT